Reported below is one T cell receptor beta chain. Its antigen remains unknown. Researchers defined stable Graves' hyperthyroidism as no ophthalmopathy progression within 18 months. Exclusions: uncontrolled infection, other autoimmune disease, pregnancy, lactation. Diagnoses rested on clinical symptoms, serum thyroxine and TRAb, thyroid ultrasound and orbital computed tomography. RNA transcripts were the template for amplifying TCR beta CDR3 regions. First-round RT-PCR of the TCR CDR3 relied on the HTBI primer set. TCRdb passed the multiplex PCR reads through MiXCR, listing each CDR3 protein once. There are approximately 590,000 distinct CDR3 sequences in the sample; 40% to 55% occur only once, and 8% to 8.5% lies in the top ten. These data originate in a study of T cells in Graves' hyperthyroidism and ophthalmopathy. Findings and limits, study-wide: Peripheral blood also featured most of the thyroid clonotypes expanded above 0.001.

The CDR3 covers 12 residues. Between the trimmed V and J ends, which lost 0 bases and 3 bases, there was a span of 3 bases. The germline V gene has CDR1 LGHNT and CDR2 FRNRAP. The sample consisted of peripheral blood or thyroid tissue (not recorded which). The origin of this receptor is a young woman with Graves' hyperthyroidism. The gene calls are TRBV12-5 and TRBJ2-7; D remains unclear. The CDR3 protein is CASGLVDYEQYF. Written as DNA, the CDR3 is TGTGCTAGTGGTTTGGTAGACTACGAGCAGTACTTC.